This T cell receptor beta chain was recorded in a study of cytomegalovirus exposure and HLA in healthy donors. In the PCR, 60 Vbeta and 13 Jbeta primers were used. The method was immunoSEQ multiplex PCR; TCRdb's version includes in-frame clones alone and lacks a portion of them. The sample lists some 200,000 clones, 80% to 85% seen once, with 5.5% to 7.5% in the top ten. The sequenced sample consisted of PBMCs. The TCR was taken from a woman in her forties or fifties in good health and CMV-seropositive.

CDR3 in DNA: TGTGCCAGCAGCTTACGTAGCGGGAGTGGCAAAGAGACCCAGTACTTC. Amino acids: CASSLRSGSGKETQYF. This chain links TRBV7-9 with TRBJ2-5, with TRBD2 matching 9 bases. Unmatched junction bases numbered 7, after V lost 2 bases and J lost 3 bases. The CDR3 loop spans 16 amino acids. Germline CDR1 is SEHNR and CDR2 is FQNEAQ (reference sequence).